This is a list of T cell receptor beta chains from one sample in a study of T cell clonotyping in hematopoietic cell transplantation. Using immunoSEQ multiplex PCR, the repertoire was profiled, and TCRdb retains in-frame clones only, with some absent. Among approximately 27,000 clones listed, about 93% were seen once. Sequenced here: peripheral blood mononuclear cells, sampled before stem cell transplant. The source is a man aged 45-65 years with acute myeloid leukemia. Some clones in this sample may be carry-over from other donors' samples. Both conserved end residues are part of each CDR3. D genes are given only for firm matches. Size values are once, few and many counts, or a class for expanded clones, and some rows have none.

D gene	V gene	clone size	J gene	CDR3 protein	CDR3 DNA
.	TRBV13	once	TRBJ1-4	CASSLGLGVGEKLFF	TGTGCCAGCAGCTTAGGCCTGGGAGTAGGAGAAAAACTGTTTTTT
TRBD1	TRBV2	once	TRBJ1-4	CAPTITGANEKLFF	TGTGCCCCAACCATCACAGGGGCTAATGAAAAACTGTTTTTT
.	TRBV7-6	.	TRBJ1-2	CASSLALLSGYTF	TGTGCCAGCAGCTTAGCGCTTCTTTCGGGCTACACCTTC
.	TRBV20-1	.	TRBJ2-3	CSAKFDTQYF	TGCAGTGCTAAGTTCGATACGCAGTATTTT
TRBD1	TRBV7-9	.	TRBJ1-1	CASSLLGQGAAFF	TGTGCCAGCAGCTTACTAGGACAGGGGGCAGCTTTCTTT
.	TRBV2	.	TRBJ1-3	CASRGAASSGNTIYF	TGTGCCAGCAGGGGGGCCGCGAGCTCTGGAAACACCATATATTTT
.	TRBV29-1	.	TRBJ2-5	CSVRGAGGETQYF	TGCAGCGTCCGGGGGGCAGGGGGAGAGACCCAGTACTTC
TRBD1	TRBV9	.	TRBJ2-5	CASSVDRGDRETQYF	TGTGCCAGCAGCGTAGACAGGGGGGACAGAGAGACCCAGTACTTC
.	TRBV7-2	.	TRBJ1-1	CASSPYRVGLNTEAFF	TGTGCCAGCAGCCCCTACCGGGTCGGGTTGAACACTGAAGCTTTCTTT
.	TRBV28	.	TRBJ2-3	CASMRSTDTQYF	TGTGCCAGCATGCGGAGCACAGATACGCAGTATTTT
.	TRBV6-4	once	TRBJ1-2	CASRGQPNSGGYTF	TGTGCCAGCAGAGGACAGCCCAATTCAGGTGGCTACACCTTC
TRBD2	TRBV19	.	TRBJ2-7	CASSRTSAMRGLYEQYF	TGTGCCAGTAGCAGGACTAGCGCCATGCGGGGCCTCTACGAGCAGTACTTC
TRBD2	TRBV10-1	.	TRBJ2-5	CASTAGGQETQYF	TGCGCCAGCACCGCGGGGGGGCAAGAGACCCAGTACTTC
TRBD2	TRBV5-1	.	TRBJ2-7	CASSLLPGTRKSYEQYF	TGCGCCAGCAGCTTATTACCCGGGACTAGAAAATCCTACGAGCAGTACTTC
TRBD1	TRBV7-2	.	TRBJ1-1	CASSLFVGGITEAFF	TGTGCCAGCAGCTTATTCGTAGGGGGCATCACTGAAGCTTTCTTT
.	TRBV2	.	TRBJ1-6	CASSVAGSNSPLHF	TGTGCCAGCAGTGTTGCAGGGAGTAATTCACCCCTCCACTTT
TRBD2	TRBV27	.	TRBJ2-3	CASSPFLGLAGGTSTDTQYF	TGTGCCAGCAGTCCGTTTCTGGGACTAGCGGGGGGGACTAGCACAGATACGCAGTATTTT
.	TRBV18	.	TRBJ1-2	CASSPQRRGRDGYTF	TGTGCCAGCTCACCACAGAGGAGGGGCCGGGATGGCTACACCTTC
TRBD2	TRBV11-3	.	TRBJ2-3	CASSYGREVSADTQYF	TGTGCCAGCAGCTATGGGCGGGAGGTTTCCGCAGATACGCAGTATTTT
TRBD1	TRBV5-1	.	TRBJ2-1	CASSRDRSHEQFF	TGCGCCAGCAGCCGGGACAGGTCGCATGAGCAGTTCTTC
.	TRBV4-2	.	TRBJ1-2	CASSHAPQVFYGYTF	TGTGCCAGCAGCCATGCACCCCAGGTTTTCTATGGCTACACCTTC
.	TRBV15	once	TRBJ2-3	CATSREMAYGDTQYF	TGTGCCACCAGCAGAGAAATGGCTTATGGAGATACGCAGTATTTT
TRBD1	TRBV19	.	TRBJ1-1	CASSNGRDSKKAFF	TGTGCCAGTAGTAATGGCCGGGACAGCAAAAAGGCTTTCTTT
.	TRBV11-2	.	TRBJ2-3	CASSLAGSPMKETDTQYF	TGTGCCAGCAGCTTAGCGGGTAGCCCCATGAAGGAGACAGATACGCAGTATTTT
TRBD1	TRBV7-7	once	TRBJ1-1	CAISRGETEAFF	TGTGCCATCTCCAGGGGGGAAACTGAAGCTTTCTTT
.	TRBV7-8	.	TRBJ2-3	CASSLEWASSTDTQYF	TGTGCCAGCAGCTTAGAGTGGGCCTCTAGCACAGATACGCAGTATTTT
.	TRBV11-2	.	TRBJ1-3	CASSLLARSGNTIYF	TGTGCCAGCAGCTTATTGGCCCGCTCTGGAAACACCATATATTTT
.	TRBV7-2	.	TRBJ1-2	CASSFQGSYGYTF	TGTGCCAGCAGCTTTCAGGGATCCTATGGCTACACCTTC
.	TRBV7-2	.	TRBJ1-1	CASSFQGRGTEAFF	TGTGCCAGCAGCTTCCAGGGGAGGGGGACTGAAGCTTTCTTT
.	TRBV5-1	.	TRBJ2-2	CASSPATSPYTGELFF	TGCGCCAGCAGCCCCGCGACTAGTCCCTACACCGGGGAGCTGTTTTTT
TRBD1	TRBV27	.	TRBJ1-5	CASSPDRGRQPQHF	TGTGCCAGCAGTCCGGACAGGGGGCGACAGCCCCAGCATTTT
TRBD2	TRBV7-8	.	TRBJ2-5	CASSLAGTSGQETQYF	TGTGCCAGCAGCTTGGCCGGGACTAGCGGACAAGAGACCCAGTACTTC